This TCR beta chain was found in a study of tissue T cells after allogeneic stem cell transplantation. The study's findings and limits: Blood and spleen captured only part of the tissue TCR repertoire. Across patients, clones rarely overlapped, yet motif clusters were shared tissue-specifically.

Sequencing of TCRbeta CDR3 at survey depth gave sequences and template counts. Produced via immunoSEQ multiplex PCR; TCRdb's table is partial and in-frame only. The table has thousands of clones, roughly a third seen once. The time point was: mouse harvest day 14 after allogeneic transplant. Mouse grafts combined 10^7 T-cell-depleted bone marrow cells with 10^6 splenic CD5+ T cells. This mouse GVHD model was MHC-mismatched B6 to BALB/c, profiled day 7 or 14. V was shortened by 2 bases and J by 3 bases, with 6 bases between the two germline ends. The CDR3 runs 13 residues. The germline CDR1 and CDR2 sequences are KGHPV and FQNQEV (reference sequence). This clone was found a few times. Its antigen is not identified. All gene names here are mouse names. The read comes to an end 1 residue before the CDR3 does, leaving the germline J gene to fill in the end.

This TCR came from a female BALB/c mouse given C57BL/6 T cells with graft-versus-host disease after an allogeneic hematopoietic cell transplant. The sample taken for sequencing was skin. The chain carries TRBV26 and TRBJ2-5; perhaps TRBD1 as D (5 bases). The CDR3 loop is CASSLPGQDTQYF. CDR3 bases read: TGTGCCAGCAGTCTGCCAGGGCAAGACACCCAGTAC.